A single sample gave rise to the 32 T cell receptor beta chains below, sequenced in a study of blood T cell repertoires in COVID-19. Sequencing was performed with immunoSEQ multiplex PCR; in TCRdb, only in-frame clones are kept and a portion is missing. The sample yields 110,000 to 150,000 clones, almost 80% seen once. Material: peripheral blood. The receptor source for this set is a man aged 50-59 years with active or convalescent COVID-19.

This clone turned up a few times. The gene calls are TRBV30 and TRBJ2-1, with D perhaps matching TRBD2 (5 bases). The CDR3 is made up of 16 amino acids. Germline V gene sequence: CDR1 GTSNPN, CDR2 SVGIG (reference sequence). V was shortened by 1 base and J by 4 bases, with 17 bases between the two germline ends. The CDR3 DNA sequence: TGTGCCTGGAGTGGAAAGTGGGAGAGTATATACAATGAGCAGTTCTTC. It codes for CAWSGKWESIYNEQFF.

V is TRBV7-3 and J is TRBJ2-2; TRBD1 is a possible D gene (6 bases). The CDR3 is 16 residues long. The V end lost 7 bases, the J end lost 5 bases, and 20 bases lay between the germline ends. Germline loops: CDR1 SGHTA, CDR2 FQGTGA. CDR3 sequence (DNA): TGTGCCAGCACCCTTCAGGGGTCCTTAGGGACCGGGGAGCTGTTTTTT. Encoded protein: CASTLQGSLGTGELFF.

The chain links TRBV28 to TRBJ2-4, with 7 bases that match TRBD2. CDR3 length equals 14 residues. Per germline, CDR1 MDHEN and CDR2 SYDVKM. V dropped 11 bases and J dropped 3; count of bases not matched to a gene: 10. CDR3 residues: CAAADAGDKNIQYF. DNA of the CDR3: TGTGCCGCAGCCGACGCGGGGGACAAAAACATTCAGTACTTC.

J is TRBJ2-3 and V is TRBV9; D is perhaps TRBD2 (6 bases). Trimming pared 4 bases from V and 6 bases from J, leaving 18 bases between. Germline V gives CDR1 SGDLS, CDR2 YYNGEE. CDR3 length equals 15 residues. CDR3 DNA: TGTGCCAGCAGCAGCCGGGACTCAAGCAGGGATACGCAGTATTTT. Translating it yields CASSSRDSSRDTQYF.

The rearrangement links TRBV10-2 to TRBJ2-5; D ambiguous. The germline CDR1 and CDR2 sequences are WSHSY and SAAADI. The CDR3 sequence is 13 residues long. The germline V and J ends were trimmed by 2 bases and 0 bases, with 4 bases remaining between them. The CDR3 coding sequence is TGCGCCAGCAGTGAGACTCACCAAGAGACCCAGTACTTC. Protein sequence: CASSETHQETQYF.

The rearrangement uses TRBV28 and TRBJ1-5; D perhaps matches TRBD1 (5 bases). Germline V gives CDR1 MDHEN, CDR2 SYDVKM. With 6 bases removed from V and 5 bases from J, the gap between germline ends came to 17 bases. This CDR3 is 15 amino acids long. The CDR3: CASRDSTVLDQPQHF. CDR3 bases: TGTGCCAGCAGAGACTCGACAGTCTTAGATCAGCCCCAGCATTTT.

This chain uses TRBV20-1 with TRBJ2-5; no reliable D call. With 4 bases removed from V and 5 bases from J, the gap between germline ends came to 8 bases. CDR1 DFQATT and CDR2 SNEGSKA come from the germline V gene (reference sequence). The CDR3 covers 11 residues. In DNA form, the CDR3 reads TGCAGTGCTACCTTAGTGGAGACCCAGTACTTC. Amino acids: CSATLVETQYF.

The table lists this clone with a count of one. The J gene is TRBJ2-1, the V gene TRBV3-1 (or the pseudogene TRBV3-2); 12 nucleotides align to TRBD2. The CDR3 contains 16 residues. Unmatched junction bases numbered 8, after V lost 5 bases and J lost 6 bases. Germline CDR1 is LGHDT and CDR2 is YNNKEL (reference sequence). In DNA, the CDR3 is TGTGCCAGCAGCTCCCCGACTAGCGGGAGTGTCAATGAGCAGTTCTTC. Translating gives CASSSPTSGSVNEQFF.

This clone was seen only a few times. This chain connects TRBV6-6 to TRBJ1-2; 7 bases align to TRBD1. The CDR3 spans 14 residues. V lost 6 bases and J lost 2; bases outside the gene matches: 6. Germline CDR1 reads MNHNY; CDR2 reads SVGAGI (reference sequence). The CDR3: CASRSGQVNYGYTF. CDR3 bases: TGTGCCAGCAGATCAGGACAGGTCAACTATGGCTACACCTTC.

The V and J genes are TRBV24-1 and TRBJ2-7; the D gene is possibly TRBD2 (5 bases). Germline-derived CDR1 and CDR2 are KGHDR and SFDVKD. V was shortened by 2 bases and J by 3 bases, with 10 bases between the two germline ends. The CDR3 contains 14 residues. The CDR3 region is CATSDSGIDYEQYF. The CDR3 DNA sequence: TGTGCCACCAGTGATTCGGGGATTGACTACGAGCAGTACTTC.

The rearrangement joins TRBV10-1 to TRBJ2-1; D is undetermined. The CDR3 has 14 amino acids. Between the trimmed V and J ends, which lost 4 bases and 2 bases, there was a span of 9 bases. CDR1 WNHNN and CDR2 SYGVQD come from the germline V gene (reference sequence). CDR3 DNA sequence: TGCGCCAGCAGTGGGGCCCCGGCCTACAATGAGCAGTTCTTC. Protein product: CASSGAPAYNEQFF.

Here the CDR3 reads CASSLTTGNNEQFF. The CDR3 nucleotides are TGCGCCAGCAGCTTGACGACAGGGAATAATGAGCAGTTCTTC. This sequence joins TRBV5-1 and TRBJ2-1, with 7 bases lining up with TRBD1. CDR3 length equals 14 residues. Germline trimming cut 1 base from V and 7 bases from J; bases unmatched to any gene: 5. Per germline, CDR1 SGHRS and CDR2 YFSETQ.

The chain employs TRBV7-9 and TRBJ2-7, with 8 positions matching TRBD1. The CDR3 covers 13 residues. Germline CDR1 SEHNR, CDR2 FQNEAQ (reference sequence). The trim removed 3 bases at V and 5 bases at J, leaving 3 bases unmatched. The CDR3 coding sequence is TGTGCCAGCAGCTTCGAGACAGGGGACGAGCAGTACTTC. This codes for CASSFETGDEQYF.

The V and J genes are TRBV27 and TRBJ2-3; 16 bases are shared with TRBD2. The CDR3 runs 18 residues. The ends lost 4 bases at V and 1 base at J; junction bases unmatched: 5. The germline gives CDR1 MNHEY, CDR2 SMNVEV (reference sequence). The CDR3 reads CASSSPGLAGGRTDTQYF. The CDR3 coding sequence is TGTGCCAGCAGTTCCCCGGGACTAGCGGGAGGGCGCACAGATACGCAGTATTTT.

The genes are TRBV4-2 and TRBJ2-3; D ambiguous. This CDR3 has 15 amino acids. The ends were cut back, 1 base at V and 0 bases at J, with 8 bases in the middle. CDR1 is LGHNA, CDR2 YNFKEQ, per germline. The DNA of the CDR3 is TGTGCCAGCAGCCAAGTTGTCGGGAGCACAGATACGCAGTATTTT. Translating it yields CASSQVVGSTDTQYF.

The V and J genes are TRBV27 and TRBJ2-7, with D possibly TRBD1 on 6 matching bases. V was clipped by 4 bases and J by 5 bases, with 21 bases between them. Germline V lookup: CDR1 MNHEY, CDR2 SMNVEV (reference sequence). CDR3 length: 16 residues. CDR3 nucleotides: TGTGCCAGCAGTTCCACCTCCGGATTACAGGGACACGAGCAGTACTTC. Translated, it gives CASSSTSGLQGHEQYF.

The V gene is TRBV4-1, the J gene TRBJ1-1; 7 bases fit TRBD1. V lost 0 bases and J lost 5; bases outside the gene matches: 3. In germline, CDR1 is MGHRA, CDR2 YSYEKL. The CDR3 spans 14 residues. CDR3 DNA sequence: TGCGCCAGCAGCCAAGACAGGGGGTTTACTGAAGCTTTCTTT. Translated, it gives CASSQDRGFTEAFF.

The V and J genes are TRBV7-6 and TRBJ2-1; 11 bases fit TRBD2. V shed 2 bases and J 9 bases; nucleotides not matched to a gene: 9. Germline values: CDR1 SGHVS, CDR2 FNYEAQ. The length of the CDR3 is 16 residues. In nucleotides, the CDR3 is TGTGCCAGCAGCTTACCCACTAGCGGGAGTAGGGGTGAGCAGTTCTTC. It yields the protein CASSLPTSGSRGEQFF.

V is TRBV5-1 and J is TRBJ2-1; TRBD2 matches at 12 bases. The CDR3 has 16 amino acids. From germline, CDR1 is SGHRS and CDR2 YFSETQ. V trimming: 4 bases; J trimming: 6 bases; junction bases outside the gene matches: 8. The chain's CDR3 is CASSRWTSGTGNEQFF. In nucleotides, the CDR3 is TGCGCCAGCAGCCGGTGGACTAGCGGGACGGGCAATGAGCAGTTCTTC.

J is TRBJ1-1 and V is TRBV5-4, with 11 bases that match TRBD1. V lost 7 bases and J lost 3; bases outside the gene matches: 14. CDR3 length: 17 residues. CDR1 and CDR2 (germline): SGHNT, YYREEE (reference sequence). CDR3 in DNA: TGTGCCAGCGGCAACTCGGGACAGGGGGTAAGGCACACTGAAGCTTTCTTT. Amino acid sequence: CASGNSGQGVRHTEAFF.

This clone is a singleton in its sample. The CDR3 DNA reads TGTGCCAGCAGCTTAACAGACACTGGAAACACCATATATTTT. Encoded protein: CASSLTDTGNTIYF. The chain couples TRBV7-9 to TRBJ1-3; no reliable D call. CDR3 length: 14 residues. Germline lookup yields CDR1 SEHNR and CDR2 FQNEAQ (reference sequence). The V end lost 2 bases, the J end lost 2 bases, and 7 bases lay between the germline ends.

The chain uses TRBV9 and TRBJ2-3; 7 bases agree with TRBD2. Germline V gene lookup returns CDR1 SGDLS and CDR2 YYNGEE. V shed 7 bases and J 4 bases; nucleotides not matched to a gene: 12. The CDR3 has 15 residues. Here the CDR3 DNA reads TGTGCCAGCGCTCCAGGAGGAGGGAGGGCAGATACGCAGTATTTT. This sequence encodes CASAPGGGRADTQYF.

This clone was counted a few times. The chain uses TRBV5-1 and TRBJ2-7, with D perhaps TRBD2 (5 bases). Germline V gives CDR1 SGHRS, CDR2 YFSETQ. This CDR3 has 13 residues. V was shortened by 0 bases and J by 5 bases, with 9 bases between the two germline ends. CDR3 DNA: TGCGCCAGCAGCTTGGGACTCGGGGACGAGCAGTACTTC. It encodes CASSLGLGDEQYF. Together with reference TRBV5-1 and TRBJ2-7, the CDR3 gives the full variable domain: KAGVTQTPRYLIKTRGQQVTLSCSPISGHRSVSWYQQTPGQGLQFLFEYFSETQRNKGNFPGRFSGRQFSNSRSEMNVSTLELGDSALYLCASSLGLGDEQYFGPGTRLTVT.

The chain combines TRBV6-4 with TRBJ2-5; 7 bases line up with TRBD2. Germline values: CDR1 MRHNA, CDR2 SNTAGT. Trimming removed 4 bases from V and 5 bases from J; junction bases left unmatched: 4. This CDR3 has 13 amino acids. CDR3 loop: CASSGEGRETQYF. In nucleotides, the CDR3 is TGTGCCAGCAGTGGGGAGGGGAGGGAGACCCAGTACTTC.

The chain links TRBV5-4 to TRBJ2-1; the match to TRBD1 covers 9 bases. V shed 4 bases and J 4 bases; nucleotides not matched to a gene: 6. Germline V lookup: CDR1 SGHNT, CDR2 YYREEE (reference sequence). The CDR3 sequence is 15 residues long. The DNA for the CDR3 is TGTGCCAGCAGCCGTCCCGGGACAGGGTACAATGAGCAGTTCTTC. Translated: CASSRPGTGYNEQFF.

The gene calls are TRBV18 and TRBJ1-4; 7 bases map to TRBD1. Per the germline V gene, CDR1 is KGHSH and CDR2 is LQKENI. CDR3 length equals 15 residues. Trimming cost V 3 bases and J 5 bases; bases outside gene matches: 6. CDR3 protein: CASSPEGAGNEKLFF. The CDR3 nucleotides are TGTGCCAGCTCACCCGAGGGGGCTGGCAATGAAAAACTGTTTTTT.

The rearrangement links TRBV25-1 to TRBJ2-6; no definite D call. The CDR3 runs to 16 residues. The germline CDR1 and CDR2 sequences are MGHDK and SYGVNS. Trimming took 4 bases from V and 0 from J, leaving 10 bases between them. The CDR3 here is CASSVRFLSGANVLTF. The CDR3 DNA is TGTGCCAGCAGTGTTCGGTTCCTCTCTGGGGCCAACGTCCTGACTTTC. Variable domain in full (rest from reference TRBV25-1 and TRBJ2-6): EADIYQTPRYLVIGTGKKITLECSQTMGHDKMYWYQQDPGMELHLIHYSYGVNSTEKGDLSSESTVSRIRTEHFPLTLESARPSHTSQYLCASSVRFLSGANVLTFGAGSRLTVL.

This clone was counted between two and nine times. This sequence joins TRBV5-1 and TRBJ1-1; 8 positions agree with TRBD1. Germline-derived CDR1 and CDR2 are SGHRS and YFSETQ. J gave up 2 bases and V 4 bases, and 4 bases lay outside the gene matches. The CDR3 totals 14 residues. CDR3 sequence (DNA): TGCGCCAGCAGCCCACAGGGGGACAACACTGAAGCTTTCTTT. This sequence encodes CASSPQGDNTEAFF.

The chain couples TRBV18 to TRBJ1-1, with no clear D. The length of the CDR3 is 15 residues. V lost 1 base and J 3 bases, leaving 12 bases between the germline ends. Germline V gives CDR1 KGHSH, CDR2 LQKENI. The CDR3 reads CASSPQPTADTEAFF. CDR3 bases: TGTGCCAGCTCACCACAGCCAACAGCGGACACTGAAGCTTTCTTT.

A few counts support this clone. The chain links TRBV5-1 to TRBJ2-7, with a possible D match to TRBD2 (5 bases). CDR3 size: 15 residues. Trimming left V 4 bases short and J 0 bases short, with 14 bases between. The V gene's germline CDR1 is SGHRS and CDR2 YFSETQ. CDR3 bases: TGCGCCAGCAGCCCGACAAGCGGACTCTCCTACGAGCAGTACTTC. Translation: CASSPTSGLSYEQYF.

The J gene is TRBJ2-1, the V gene TRBV18, with D unresolved. The CDR3 contains 13 residues. Trimming removed 2 bases at V and 7 bases at J, with 9 bases between. From germline, CDR1 is KGHSH and CDR2 LQKENI. The CDR3 loop reads CASSPTEANEQFF. CDR3 sequence (DNA): TGTGCCAGCTCACCAACGGAAGCGAATGAGCAGTTCTTC.

This rearrangement joins TRBV7-9 to TRBJ2-3, with TRBD2 matching over 11 bases. Germline V gene lookup returns CDR1 SEHNR and CDR2 FQNEAQ (reference sequence). The V and J ends lost 2 bases and 4 bases, in that order; junction bases with no gene match: 8. CDR3 length equals 17 residues. CDR3 sequence reads: CASSLMGLAGGSDTQYF. The CDR3 DNA reads TGTGCCAGCAGCTTAATGGGGTTAGCGGGAGGGTCAGATACGCAGTATTTT.